Here is one T cell receptor beta chain with its context. The CDR3 does not end in the conserved phenylalanine or tryptophan, so this is likely a read error. Amplification used 60 Vbeta primers and 13 Jbeta primers. Here immunoSEQ multiplex PCR was the method, and the copy in TCRdb shows in-frame clones only, minus some. The sample shows 75,000 to 100,000 clones, roughly 78% of them seen only once. The germline V gene encodes CDR1 SEHNR and CDR2 FQNEAQ (reference sequence). Trimming left V 2 bases short and J 4 bases short, with 12 bases between. This CDR3 is 14 amino acids long. This sample was included in a study of cytomegalovirus exposure and HLA in healthy donors.

The sequencing input was PBMCs. The sequence derives from a man younger than 40 in good health and CMV-seronegative. The chain joins TRBV7-9 to TRBJ2-7; D might be TRBD2 (6 bases). DNA of the CDR3: TGTGCCAGCAGCTTAAGAGGAGGGGTGTACGAGCAGTACCTC. It is translated as CASSLRGGVYEQYL.